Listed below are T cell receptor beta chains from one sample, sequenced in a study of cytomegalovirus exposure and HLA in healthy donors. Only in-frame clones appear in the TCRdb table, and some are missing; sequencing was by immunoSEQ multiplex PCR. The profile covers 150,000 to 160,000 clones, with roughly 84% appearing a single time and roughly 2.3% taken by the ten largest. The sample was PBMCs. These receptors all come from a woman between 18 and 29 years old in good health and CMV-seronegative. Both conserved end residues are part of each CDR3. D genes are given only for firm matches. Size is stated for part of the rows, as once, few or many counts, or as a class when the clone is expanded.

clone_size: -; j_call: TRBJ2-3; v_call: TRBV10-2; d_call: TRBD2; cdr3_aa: CASSAGLAGGQEGPIDTQYF; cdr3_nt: TGCGCCAGCAGTGCCGGACTAGCGGGGGGGCAAGAAGGGCCGATAGATACGCAGTATTTT
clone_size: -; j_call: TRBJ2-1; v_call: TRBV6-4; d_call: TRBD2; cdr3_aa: CASSDSTSGNNEQFF; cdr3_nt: TGTGCCAGCAGTGACTCGACTAGCGGGAACAATGAGCAGTTCTTC
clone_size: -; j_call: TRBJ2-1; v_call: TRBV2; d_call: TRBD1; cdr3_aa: CARGEQGANEQFF; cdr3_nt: TGTGCCAGGGGGGAGCAGGGGGCGAATGAGCAGTTCTTC
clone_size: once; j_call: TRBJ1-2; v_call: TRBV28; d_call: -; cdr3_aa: CASTTGPNGYTF; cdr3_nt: TGTGCCAGCACCACTGGGCCGAATGGCTACACCTTC
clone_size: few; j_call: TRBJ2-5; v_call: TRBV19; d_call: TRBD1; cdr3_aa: CASSMEGGRQETQYF; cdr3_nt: TGTGCCAGTAGTATGGAAGGGGGCAGGCAAGAGACCCAGTACTTC
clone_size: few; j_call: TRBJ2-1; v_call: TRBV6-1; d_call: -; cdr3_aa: CASLRDSYNEQFF; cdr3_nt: TGTGCCAGCCTCAGGGATTCCTACAATGAGCAGTTCTTC
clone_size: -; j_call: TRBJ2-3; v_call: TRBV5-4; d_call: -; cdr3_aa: CASSFRQRTDTQYF; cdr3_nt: TGTGCCAGCAGCTTCCGACAGCGCACAGATACGCAGTATTTT
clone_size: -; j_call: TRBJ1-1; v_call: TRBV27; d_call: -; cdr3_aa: CASSFFGGGKGTEAFF; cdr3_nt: TGTGCCAGCAGTTTCTTTGGGGGGGGAAAGGGCACTGAAGCTTTCTTT
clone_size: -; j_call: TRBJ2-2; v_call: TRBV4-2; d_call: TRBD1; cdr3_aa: CASSQEQGTGGELFF; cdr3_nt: TGTGCCAGCAGCCAAGAACAGGGGACGGGCGGGGAGCTGTTTTTT
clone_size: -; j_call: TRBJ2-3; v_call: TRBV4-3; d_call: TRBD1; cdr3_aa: CASSRDRGADTQYF; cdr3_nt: TGCGCCAGCAGTCGCGACAGGGGGGCAGATACGCAGTATTTT
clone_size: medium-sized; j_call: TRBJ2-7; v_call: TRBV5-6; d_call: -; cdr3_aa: CASSGKTVLSYEQYF; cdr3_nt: TGTGCCAGCAGCGGGAAGACAGTTCTATCCTACGAGCAGTACTTC
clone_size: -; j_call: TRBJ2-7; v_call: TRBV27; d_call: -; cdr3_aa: CAAGATEQYF; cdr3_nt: TGTGCCGCGGGTGCAACCGAGCAGTACTTC
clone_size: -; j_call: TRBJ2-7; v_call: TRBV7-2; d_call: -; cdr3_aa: CASSLGYPREQYF; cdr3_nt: TGTGCCAGCAGCTTAGGATACCCTCGGGAGCAGTACTTC
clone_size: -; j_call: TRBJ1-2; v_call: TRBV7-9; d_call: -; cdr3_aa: CASSPRGGYTF; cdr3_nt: TGTGCCAGCAGCCCCCGTGGCGGCTACACCTTC
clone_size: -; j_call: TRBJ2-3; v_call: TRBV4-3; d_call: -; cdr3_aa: CASSQAGAQDTQYF; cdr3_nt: TGCGCCAGCAGCCAGGCGGGGGCCCAAGATACGCAGTATTTT
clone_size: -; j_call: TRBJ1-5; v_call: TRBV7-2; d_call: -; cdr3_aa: CASSLTGTQPQHF; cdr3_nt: TGTGCCAGCAGCCTAACAGGGACTCAGCCCCAGCATTTT
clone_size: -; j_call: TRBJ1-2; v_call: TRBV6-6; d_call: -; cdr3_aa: CASSGQGRSGYTF; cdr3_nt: TGTGCCAGCAGCGGGCAGGGGCGAAGCGGCTACACCTTC
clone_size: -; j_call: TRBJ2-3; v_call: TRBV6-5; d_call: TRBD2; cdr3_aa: CASSYAGGSTDTQYF; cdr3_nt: TGTGCCAGCAGTTACGCGGGGGGTAGCACAGATACGCAGTATTTT
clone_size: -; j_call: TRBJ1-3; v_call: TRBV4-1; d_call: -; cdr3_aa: CASSHPTSLGGSGNTIYF; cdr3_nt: TGCGCCAGCAGCCATCCCACCTCCCTGGGGGGCTCTGGAAACACCATATATTTT
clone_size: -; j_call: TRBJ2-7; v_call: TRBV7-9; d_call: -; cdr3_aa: CASSLASGAREQYF; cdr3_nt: TGTGCCAGCAGCTTAGCTAGCGGAGCAAGAGAGCAGTACTTC
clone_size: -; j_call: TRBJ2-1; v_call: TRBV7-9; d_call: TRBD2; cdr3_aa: CASTTTSGAYNEQFF; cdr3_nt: TGTGCCAGCACCACAACTAGCGGCGCCTACAATGAGCAGTTCTTC
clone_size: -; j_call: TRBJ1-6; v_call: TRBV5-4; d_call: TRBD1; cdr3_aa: CASSSRQGDNSPLHF; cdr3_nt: TGTGCCAGCAGCTCGAGACAGGGAGATAATTCACCCCTCCACTTT
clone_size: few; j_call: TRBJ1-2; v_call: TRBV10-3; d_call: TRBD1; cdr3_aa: CAISVMGQNYGYTF; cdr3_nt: TGTGCCATCAGTGTGATGGGACAGAACTATGGCTACACCTTC
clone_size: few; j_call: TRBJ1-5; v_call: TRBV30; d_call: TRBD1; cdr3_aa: CAWSVQGAQPQHF; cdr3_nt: TGTGCCTGGAGTGTTCAGGGGGCTCAGCCCCAGCATTTT
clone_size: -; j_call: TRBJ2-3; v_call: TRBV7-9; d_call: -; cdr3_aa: CASRVSEVSTDTQYF; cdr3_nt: TGTGCCAGTCGAGTAAGCGAGGTTAGCACAGATACGCAGTATTTT
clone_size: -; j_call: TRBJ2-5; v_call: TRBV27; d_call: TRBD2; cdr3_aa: CASSLSGGGMDQETQYF; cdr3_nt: TGTGCCAGCAGTTTATCGGGCGGGGGAATGGACCAAGAGACCCAGTACTTC
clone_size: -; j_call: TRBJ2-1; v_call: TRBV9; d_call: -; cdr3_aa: CASSYLSVPSYNEQFF; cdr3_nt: TGTGCCAGCAGCTACCTTAGCGTGCCTTCCTACAATGAGCAGTTCTTC
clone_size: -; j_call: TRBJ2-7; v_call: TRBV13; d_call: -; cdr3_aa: CASSSRARQASYEQYF; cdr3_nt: TGTGCCAGCAGCTCACGCGCCCGACAGGCTTCCTACGAGCAGTACTTC
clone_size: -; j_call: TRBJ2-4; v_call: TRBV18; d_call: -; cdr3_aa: CASSPAGKNIQYF; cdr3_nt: TGTGCCAGCTCACCCGCCGGCAAAAACATTCAGTACTTC
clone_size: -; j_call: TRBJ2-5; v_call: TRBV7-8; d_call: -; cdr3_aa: CASSSPIGTQYF; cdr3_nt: TGTGCCAGCAGCTCCCCCATCGGGACCCAGTACTTC
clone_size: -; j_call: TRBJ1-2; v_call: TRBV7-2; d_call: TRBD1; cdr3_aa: CASSSGQGSNYGYTF; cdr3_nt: TGTGCCAGCAGCTCAGGACAGGGTTCGAACTATGGCTACACCTTC
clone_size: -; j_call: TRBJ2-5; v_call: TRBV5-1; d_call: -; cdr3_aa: CASSTSGRSGETQYF; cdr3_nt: TGCGCCAGCAGTACGTCCGGGAGATCGGGGGAGACCCAGTACTTC
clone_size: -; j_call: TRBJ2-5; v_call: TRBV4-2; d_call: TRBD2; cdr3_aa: CASSQGTSGYIGETQYF; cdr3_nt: TGTGCCAGCAGCCAAGGGACTAGCGGGTACATCGGAGAGACCCAGTACTTC
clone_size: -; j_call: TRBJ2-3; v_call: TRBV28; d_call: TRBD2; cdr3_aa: CASSQGLAGVGTDTQYF; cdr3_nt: TGTGCCAGCAGTCAAGGACTAGCGGGAGTGGGAACAGATACGCAGTATTTT
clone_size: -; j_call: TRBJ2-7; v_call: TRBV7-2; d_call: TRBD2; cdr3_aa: CASSFSSGINYEQYF; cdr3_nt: TGTGCCAGCAGCTTTTCTAGCGGGATAAACTACGAGCAGTACTTC
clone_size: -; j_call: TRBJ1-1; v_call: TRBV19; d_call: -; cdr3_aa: CASSIRQGAFF; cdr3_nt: TGTGCCAGTAGTATTCGTCAGGGAGCTTTCTTT
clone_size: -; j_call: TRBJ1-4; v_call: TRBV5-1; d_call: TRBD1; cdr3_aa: CASSGGTANEKLFF; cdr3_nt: TGCGCCAGCAGCGGCGGGACAGCTAATGAAAAACTGTTTTTT
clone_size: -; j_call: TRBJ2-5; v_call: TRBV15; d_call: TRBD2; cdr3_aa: CATSRYSGSGETQYF; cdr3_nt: TGTGCCACCAGCAGATATAGCGGGAGTGGGGAGACCCAGTACTTC
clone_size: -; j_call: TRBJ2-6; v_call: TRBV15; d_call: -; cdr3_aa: CATSADSGANVLTF; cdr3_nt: TGTGCCACCAGCGCAGACTCTGGGGCCAACGTCCTGACTTTC
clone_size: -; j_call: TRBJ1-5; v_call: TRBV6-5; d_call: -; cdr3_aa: CASSYGRVNQPQHF; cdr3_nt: TGTGCCAGCAGTTACGGGAGGGTAAATCAGCCCCAGCATTTT
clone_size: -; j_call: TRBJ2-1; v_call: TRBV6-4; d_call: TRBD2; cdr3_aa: CASSDIAGGAYNEQFF; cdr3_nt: TGTGCCAGCAGTGACATTGCGGGAGGGGCCTACAATGAGCAGTTCTTC
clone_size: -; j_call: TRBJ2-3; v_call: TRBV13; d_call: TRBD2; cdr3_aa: CASSLISLSGGALDTQYF; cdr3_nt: TGTGCCAGCAGCTTAATATCCCTAAGCGGGGGGGCCCTAGATACGCAGTATTTT
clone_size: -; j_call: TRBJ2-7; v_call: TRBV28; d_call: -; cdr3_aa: CASSSLMYGGREQYF; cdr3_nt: TGTGCCAGCAGTTCCTTAATGTACGGGGGGCGCGAGCAGTACTTC
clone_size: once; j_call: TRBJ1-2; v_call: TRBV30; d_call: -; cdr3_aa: CAWSGRRGPGGYTF; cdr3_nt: TGTGCCTGGAGTGGTCGCCGGGGTCCGGGGGGCTACACCTTC
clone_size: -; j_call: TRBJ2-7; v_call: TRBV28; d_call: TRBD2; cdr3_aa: CASGTIAGASYEQYF; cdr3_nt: TGTGCCAGCGGCACCATAGCGGGAGCCTCCTACGAGCAGTACTTC
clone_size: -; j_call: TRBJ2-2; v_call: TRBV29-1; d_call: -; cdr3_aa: CSVRAGPGELFF; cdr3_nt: TGCAGCGTCCGGGCAGGGCCCGGGGAGCTGTTTTTT
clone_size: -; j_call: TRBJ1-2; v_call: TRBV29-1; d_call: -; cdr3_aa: CSVEDPLHPTLGYGYTF; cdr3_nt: TGCAGCGTTGAAGACCCTTTACACCCAACCCTTGGCTATGGCTACACCTTC